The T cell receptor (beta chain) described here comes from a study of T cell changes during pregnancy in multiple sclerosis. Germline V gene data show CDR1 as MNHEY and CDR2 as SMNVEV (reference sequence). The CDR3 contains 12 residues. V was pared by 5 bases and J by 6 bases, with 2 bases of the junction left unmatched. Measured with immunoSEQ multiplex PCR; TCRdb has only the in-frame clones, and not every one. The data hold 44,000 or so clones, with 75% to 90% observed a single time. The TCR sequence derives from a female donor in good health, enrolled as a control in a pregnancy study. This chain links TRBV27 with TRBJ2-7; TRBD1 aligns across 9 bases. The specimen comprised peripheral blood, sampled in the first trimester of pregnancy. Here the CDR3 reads CASSRQGGEQYF. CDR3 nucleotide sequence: TGTGCCAGCAGTAGACAGGGGGGCGAGCAGTACTTC.